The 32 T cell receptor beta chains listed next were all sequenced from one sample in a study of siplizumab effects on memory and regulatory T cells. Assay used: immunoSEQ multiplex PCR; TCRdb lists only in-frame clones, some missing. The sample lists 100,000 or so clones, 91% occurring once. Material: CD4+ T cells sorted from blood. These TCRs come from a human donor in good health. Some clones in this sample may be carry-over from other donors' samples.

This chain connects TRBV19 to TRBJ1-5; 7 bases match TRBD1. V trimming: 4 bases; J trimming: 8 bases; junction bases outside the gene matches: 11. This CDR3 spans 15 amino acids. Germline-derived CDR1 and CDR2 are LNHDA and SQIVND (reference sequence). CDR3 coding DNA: TGTGCCAGTAGTAACCGACAGGGCGGGAGAAAGCCCCAGCATTTT. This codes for CASSNRQGGRKPQHF.

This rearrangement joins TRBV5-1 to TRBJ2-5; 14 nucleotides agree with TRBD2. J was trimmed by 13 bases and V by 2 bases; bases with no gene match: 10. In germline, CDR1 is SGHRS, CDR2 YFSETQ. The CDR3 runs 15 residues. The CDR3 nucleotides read TGCGCCAGCAGCTTCTCAATCGGGACTAGCGGGAGTAGGTACTTC. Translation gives CASSFSIGTSGSRYF.

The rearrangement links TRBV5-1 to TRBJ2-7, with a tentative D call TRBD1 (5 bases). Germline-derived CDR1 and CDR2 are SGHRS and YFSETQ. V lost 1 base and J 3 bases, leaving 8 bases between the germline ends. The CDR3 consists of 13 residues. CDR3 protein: CASSLRGDYEQYF. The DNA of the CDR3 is TGCGCCAGCAGCTTGAGGGGCGACTACGAGCAGTACTTC.

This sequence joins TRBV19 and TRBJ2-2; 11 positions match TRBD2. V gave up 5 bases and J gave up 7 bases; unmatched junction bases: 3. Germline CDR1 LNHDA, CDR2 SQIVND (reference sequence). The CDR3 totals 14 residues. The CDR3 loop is CASSRGLADGELFF. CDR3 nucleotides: TGTGCCAGTAGTCGGGGACTAGCGGACGGGGAGCTGTTTTTT.

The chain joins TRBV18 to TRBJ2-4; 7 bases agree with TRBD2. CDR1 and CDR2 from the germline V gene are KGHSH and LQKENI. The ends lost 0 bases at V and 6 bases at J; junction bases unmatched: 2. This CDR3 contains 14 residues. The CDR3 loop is CASSPPGGINIQYF. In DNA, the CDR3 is TGTGCCAGCTCACCACCGGGAGGGATAAACATTCAGTACTTC.

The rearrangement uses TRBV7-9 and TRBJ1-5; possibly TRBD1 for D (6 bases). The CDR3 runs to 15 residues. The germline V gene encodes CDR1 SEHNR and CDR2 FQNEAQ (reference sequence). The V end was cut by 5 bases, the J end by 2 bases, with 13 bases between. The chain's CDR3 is CASSAGGDRNQPQHF. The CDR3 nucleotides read TGTGCCAGCAGCGCCGGGGGCGATCGCAATCAGCCCCAGCATTTT.

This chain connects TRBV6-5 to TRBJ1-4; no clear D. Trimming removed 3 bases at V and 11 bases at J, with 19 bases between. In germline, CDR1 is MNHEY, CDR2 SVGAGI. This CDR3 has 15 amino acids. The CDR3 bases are TGTGCCAGCAGTTATAATAGACGGACCTCGAGGAAACTGTTTTTT. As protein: CASSYNRRTSRKLFF.

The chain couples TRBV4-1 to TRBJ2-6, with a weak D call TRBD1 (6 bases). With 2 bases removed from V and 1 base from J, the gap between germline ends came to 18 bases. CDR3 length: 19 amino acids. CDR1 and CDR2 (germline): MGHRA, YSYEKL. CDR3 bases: TGCGCCAGCAGCCAACTGAGTCCCCGCGACAGGTCTGGGGCCAACGTCCTGACTTTC. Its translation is CASSQLSPRDRSGANVLTF.

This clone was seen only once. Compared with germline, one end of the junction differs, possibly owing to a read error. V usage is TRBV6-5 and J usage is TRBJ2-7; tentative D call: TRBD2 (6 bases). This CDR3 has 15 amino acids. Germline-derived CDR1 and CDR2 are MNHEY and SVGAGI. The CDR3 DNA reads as TGTGCCACCAGTTTGCGGGACCGGCCCTCCTACGAGCAGTACTTC. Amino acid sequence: CATSLRDRPSYEQYF.

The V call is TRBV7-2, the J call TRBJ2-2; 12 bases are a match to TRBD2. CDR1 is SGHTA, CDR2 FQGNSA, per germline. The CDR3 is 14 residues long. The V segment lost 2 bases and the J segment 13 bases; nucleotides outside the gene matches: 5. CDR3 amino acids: CASSLTTSGRMLFF. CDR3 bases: TGTGCCAGCAGCTTAACGACTAGCGGGAGAATGCTGTTTTTT.

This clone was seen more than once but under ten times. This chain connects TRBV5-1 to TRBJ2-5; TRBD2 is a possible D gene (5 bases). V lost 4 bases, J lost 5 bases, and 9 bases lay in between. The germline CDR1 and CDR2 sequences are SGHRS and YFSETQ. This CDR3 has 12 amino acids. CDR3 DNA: TGCGCCAGCAGCGTCGAGCGGGAGACCCAGTACTTC. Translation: CASSVERETQYF. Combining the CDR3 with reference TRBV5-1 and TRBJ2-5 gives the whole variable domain KAGVTQTPRYLIKTRGQQVTLSCSPISGHRSVSWYQQTPGQGLQFLFEYFSETQRNKGNFPGRFSGRQFSNSRSEMNVSTLELGDSALYLCASSVERETQYFGPGTRLLVL.

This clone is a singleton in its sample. CDR3 in DNA: TGCGCCAGCAGCTCCACACGTGGGGGGGGAATTGGAGAGACCCAGTACTTC. Translated: CASSSTRGGGIGETQYF. The chain has TRBV5-1 and TRBJ2-5, with 7 bases identical to TRBD2. The CDR3 runs to 17 residues. The germline V gene has CDR1 SGHRS and CDR2 YFSETQ. The V segment lost 3 bases and the J segment 4 bases; nucleotides outside the gene matches: 15.

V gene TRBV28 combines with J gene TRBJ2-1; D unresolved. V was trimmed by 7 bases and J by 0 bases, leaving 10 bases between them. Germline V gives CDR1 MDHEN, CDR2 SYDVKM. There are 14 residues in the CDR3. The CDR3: CASTPPASYNEQFF. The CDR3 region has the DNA TGTGCCAGCACCCCTCCAGCCTCCTACAATGAGCAGTTCTTC. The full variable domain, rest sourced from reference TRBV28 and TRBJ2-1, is DVKVTQSSRYLVKRTGEKVFLECVQDMDHENMFWYRQDPGLGLRLIYFSYDVKMKEKGDIPEGYSVSREKKERFSLILESASTNQTSMYLCASTPPASYNEQFFGPGTRLTVL.

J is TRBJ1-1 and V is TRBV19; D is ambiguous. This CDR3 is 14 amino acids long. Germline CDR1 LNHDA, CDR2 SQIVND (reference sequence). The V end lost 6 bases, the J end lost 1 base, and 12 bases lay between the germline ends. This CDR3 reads CASRPLTENTEAFF. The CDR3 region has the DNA TGTGCCAGTAGACCCCTTACCGAGAACACTGAAGCTTTCTTT. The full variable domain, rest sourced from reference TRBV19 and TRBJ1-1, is DGGITQSPKYLFRKEGQNVTLSCEQNLNHDAMYWYRQDPGQGLRLIYYSQIVNDFQKGDIAEGYSVSREKKESFPLTVTSAQKNPTAFYLCASRPLTENTEAFFGQGTRLTVV.

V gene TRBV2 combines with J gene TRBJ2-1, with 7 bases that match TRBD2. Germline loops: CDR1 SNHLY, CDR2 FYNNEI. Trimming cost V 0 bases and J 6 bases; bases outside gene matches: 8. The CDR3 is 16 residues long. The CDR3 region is CASSEAGGTVRNEQFF. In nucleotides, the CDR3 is TGTGCCAGCAGTGAAGCGGGGGGGACTGTACGCAATGAGCAGTTCTTC.

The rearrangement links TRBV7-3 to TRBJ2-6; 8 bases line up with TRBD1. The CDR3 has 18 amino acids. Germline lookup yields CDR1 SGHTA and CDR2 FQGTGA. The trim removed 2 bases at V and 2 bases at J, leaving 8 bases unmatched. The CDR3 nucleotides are TGTGCCAGCAGCTTACTCCACACAGGGGGTACTGGGGCCAACGTCCTGACTTTC. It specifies CASSLLHTGGTGANVLTF.

The CDR3 DNA reads TGTGCCAGCAGCTTGTCAGGACAGGTCGTTTCTACGCAGTATTTT. Translation: CASSLSGQVVSTQYF. The V and J genes are TRBV7-8 and TRBJ2-3; TRBD1 matches 7 bases. The CDR3 runs 15 residues. Looked up from germline, CDR1 is SGHVS and CDR2 is FQNEAQ. Unmatched junction bases numbered 11, after V lost 3 bases and J lost 8 bases.

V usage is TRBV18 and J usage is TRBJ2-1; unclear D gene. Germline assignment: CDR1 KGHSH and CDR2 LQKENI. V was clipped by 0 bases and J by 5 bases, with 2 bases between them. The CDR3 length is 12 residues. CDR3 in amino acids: CASSPPDNEQFF. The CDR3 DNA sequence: TGTGCCAGCTCACCACCCGACAATGAGCAGTTCTTC.

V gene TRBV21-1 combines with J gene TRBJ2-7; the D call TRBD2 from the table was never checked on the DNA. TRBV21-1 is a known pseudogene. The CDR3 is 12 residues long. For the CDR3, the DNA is TGTGCCAGCAGCAAAGTGGAGGGCGGGCAGTACTTC. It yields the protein CASSKVEGGQYF.

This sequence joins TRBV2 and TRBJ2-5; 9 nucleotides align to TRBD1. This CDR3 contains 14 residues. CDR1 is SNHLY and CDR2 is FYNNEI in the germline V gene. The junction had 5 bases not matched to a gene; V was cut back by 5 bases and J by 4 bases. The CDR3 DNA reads TGTGCCAGCAGTATCGACAGGGGGGTAGAGACCCAGTACTTC. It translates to CASSIDRGVETQYF.

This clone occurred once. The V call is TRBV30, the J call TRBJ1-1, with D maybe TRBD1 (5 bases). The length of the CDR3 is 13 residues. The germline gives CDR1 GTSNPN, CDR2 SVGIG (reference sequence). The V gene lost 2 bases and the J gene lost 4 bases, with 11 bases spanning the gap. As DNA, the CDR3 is TGTGCCTGGAGTCGTCAGGGTGGCACTGAAGCTTTCTTT. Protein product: CAWSRQGGTEAFF.

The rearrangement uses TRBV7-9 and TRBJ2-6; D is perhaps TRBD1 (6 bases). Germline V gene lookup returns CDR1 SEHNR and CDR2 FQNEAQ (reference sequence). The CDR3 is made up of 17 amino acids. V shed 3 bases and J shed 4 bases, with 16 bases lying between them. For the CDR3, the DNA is TGTGCCAGCAGCTTTTCTACAGGGTTAATGGGGGCCAACGTCCTGACTTTC. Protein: CASSFSTGLMGANVLTF.

This CDR3 reads CASSLGTSGRIHLHGDEQFF. The CDR3 nucleotides read TGCGCCAGCAGCTTGGGGACTAGCGGGAGGATCCACCTCCACGGGGATGAGCAGTTCTTC. The rearrangement joins TRBV5-1 to TRBJ2-1, with TRBD2 matching over 14 bases. J lost 8 bases, V lost 0 bases, and 16 bases had no gene match. Germline V gene sequence: CDR1 SGHRS, CDR2 YFSETQ. The CDR3 consists of 20 residues.

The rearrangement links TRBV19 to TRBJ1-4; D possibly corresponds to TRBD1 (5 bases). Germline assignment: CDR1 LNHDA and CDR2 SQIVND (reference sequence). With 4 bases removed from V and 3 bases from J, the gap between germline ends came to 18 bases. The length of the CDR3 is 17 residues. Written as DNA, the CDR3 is TGTGCCAGTAGTACACGATCGGGACGGACGTCTAATGAAAAACTGTTTTTT. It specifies CASSTRSGRTSNEKLFF.

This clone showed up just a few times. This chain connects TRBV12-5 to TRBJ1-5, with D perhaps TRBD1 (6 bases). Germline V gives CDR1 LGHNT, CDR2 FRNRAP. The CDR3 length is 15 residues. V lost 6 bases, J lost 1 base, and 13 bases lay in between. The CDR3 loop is CASGLGTSSNQPQHF. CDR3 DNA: TGTGCTAGTGGGCTCGGGACAAGCAGCAATCAGCCCCAGCATTTT.

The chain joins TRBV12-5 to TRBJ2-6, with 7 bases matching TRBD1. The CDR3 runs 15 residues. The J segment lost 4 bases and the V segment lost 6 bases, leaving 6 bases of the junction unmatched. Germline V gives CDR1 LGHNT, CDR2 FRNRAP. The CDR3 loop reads CASGQTGQGANVLTF. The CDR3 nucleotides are TGTGCTAGTGGACAGACAGGGCAGGGGGCCAACGTCCTGACTTTC.

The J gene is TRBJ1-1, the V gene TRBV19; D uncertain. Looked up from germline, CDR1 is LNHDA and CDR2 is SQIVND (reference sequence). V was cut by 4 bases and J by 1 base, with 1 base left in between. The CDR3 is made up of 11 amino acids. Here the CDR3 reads CASSTNTEAFF. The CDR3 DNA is TGTGCCAGTAGTACGAACACTGAAGCTTTCTTT.

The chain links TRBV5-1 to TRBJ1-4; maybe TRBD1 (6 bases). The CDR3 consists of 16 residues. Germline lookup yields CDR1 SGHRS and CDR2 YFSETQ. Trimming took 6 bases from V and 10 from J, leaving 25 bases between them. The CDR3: CASTRADRTDVGKLFF. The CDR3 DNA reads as TGCGCCAGCACCCGGGCTGACAGGACGGATGTCGGAAAACTGTTTTTT.

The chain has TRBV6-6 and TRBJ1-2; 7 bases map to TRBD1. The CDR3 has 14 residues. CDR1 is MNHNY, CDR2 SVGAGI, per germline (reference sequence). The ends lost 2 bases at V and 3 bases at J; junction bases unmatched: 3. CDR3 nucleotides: TGTGCCAGCAGTTACGACAGGGACTACTATGGCTACACCTTC. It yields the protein CASSYDRDYYGYTF.

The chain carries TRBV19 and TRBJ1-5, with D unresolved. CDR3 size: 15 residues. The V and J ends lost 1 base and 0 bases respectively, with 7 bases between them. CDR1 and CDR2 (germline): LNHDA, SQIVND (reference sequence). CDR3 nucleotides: TGTGCCAGTAGTATAGCGACCTATAGCAATCAGCCCCAGCATTTT. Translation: CASSIATYSNQPQHF.

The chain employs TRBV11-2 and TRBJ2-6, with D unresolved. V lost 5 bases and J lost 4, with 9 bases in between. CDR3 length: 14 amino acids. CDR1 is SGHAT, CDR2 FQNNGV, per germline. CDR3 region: CASSPLEGANVLTF. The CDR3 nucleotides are TGTGCCAGCAGCCCCCTTGAAGGGGCCAACGTCCTGACTTTC.

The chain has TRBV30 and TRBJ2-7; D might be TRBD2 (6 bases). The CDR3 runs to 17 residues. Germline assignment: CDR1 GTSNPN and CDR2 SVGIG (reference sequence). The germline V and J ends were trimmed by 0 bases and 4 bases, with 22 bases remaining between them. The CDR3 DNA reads TGTGCCTGGAGTGTAACGATGCGGCAGCCTGGGGGGTACGAGCAGTACTTC. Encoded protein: CAWSVTMRQPGGYEQYF.